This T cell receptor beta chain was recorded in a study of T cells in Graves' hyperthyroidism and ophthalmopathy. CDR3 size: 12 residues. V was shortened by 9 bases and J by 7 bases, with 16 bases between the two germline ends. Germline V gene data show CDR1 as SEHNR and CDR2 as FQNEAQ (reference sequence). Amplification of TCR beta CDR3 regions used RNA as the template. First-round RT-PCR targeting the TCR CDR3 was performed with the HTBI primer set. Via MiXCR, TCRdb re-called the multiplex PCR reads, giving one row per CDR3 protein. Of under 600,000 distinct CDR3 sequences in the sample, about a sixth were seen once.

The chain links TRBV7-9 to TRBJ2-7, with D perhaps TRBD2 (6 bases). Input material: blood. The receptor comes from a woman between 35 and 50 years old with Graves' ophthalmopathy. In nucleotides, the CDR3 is TGTGCCAGTTGCCTGATGGGGGGAGAGCAGTACTTC. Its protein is CASCLMGGEQYF.